This T cell receptor beta chain was sequenced for a study of cytomegalovirus exposure and HLA in healthy donors. Regarding the study as a whole: Rare sequences made up most TCRs, while some public TCRs were found in many donors. Earlier results showed most TCR beta V segments being productive about 87% or about 30% of the time. Researchers counted 180 or so TCR beta chains as cytomegalovirus-associated.

The CDR3 extends over 16 amino acids. Germline loops: CDR1 SGHVS, CDR2 FQNEAQ. Use of 60 Vbeta and 13 Jbeta primers characterized the PCR. TCRdb's table, derived via immunoSEQ multiplex PCR, lists solely in-frame clones and lacks some. The sample carries just under 250,000 clones, 82% recorded once. Worth noting for this clone: No antigen is known for it. At one boundary the junction diverges from the germline segment, which might be a read error.

The TCR comes from a woman in her forties in good health and CMV-seropositive. This chain links TRBV7-8 with TRBJ1-2; 10 bases map to TRBD1. The sequenced sample was PBMCs. The CDR3 region has the DNA TGTGCCAGCAGCCTAGCTAGGGGACAGGGGCGGGAGAGCTACACCTTC. Amino acids: CASSLARGQGRESYTF.